This T cell receptor (beta chain) was captured by sequencing in a study of blood T cell repertoires in COVID-19. Whole-study context: Samples of COVID-19 (acute and convalescent) were obtained from the United States, Italy and Spain.

As processed by the authors: Amplification with reference gene primers provided the estimates of nucleated cell counts. This table comes from immunoSEQ multiplex PCR, and its TCRdb copy is limited to in-frame clones, with some not included. The DNA was the basis for D and trimming; V, J and clone size are from that table. The data show 300,000 or so clones, with approximately 86% seen just once and 1.3% held by the top ten. Source material: peripheral blood. The source of this sequence is a man between 65 and 80 years old with acute or convalescent COVID-19.

The CDR3 region has the DNA TGTGCCACCAGCAGTAGTAACAGGGCCAACACTGAAGCTTTCTTT. This translates into CATSSSNRANTEAFF. V gene TRBV15 combines with J gene TRBJ1-1, with D perhaps TRBD1 (6 bases). The V and J ends lost 3 bases and 2 bases respectively, with 13 bases between them. The CDR3 is 15 residues long. CDR1 is LNHNV, CDR2 YYDKDF, per germline (reference sequence).